This T cell receptor beta chain derives from a study of blood T cell repertoires in COVID-19. As for the study in general: Acute and convalescent COVID-19 specimens originated in the United States, Italy and Spain. PBMCs, B-cell-depleted T cells, or T cells were the source of the cDNA or gDNA that made up the material.

The CDR3 extends over 17 amino acids. CDR1 and CDR2 from the germline V gene are LGHNA and YNFKEQ. V lost 4 bases to trimming and J lost 5 bases; unmatched junction nucleotides: 16. In the original workflow: Amplification of reference gene primers provided the estimated nucleated cell counts. Repertoires were generated with immunoSEQ multiplex PCR, while TCRdb's copy carries only in-frame clones and drops some. V, J and clone size derive from that table, while D and trimming were established from the DNA sequence. The sample holds 130,000 or so clones, about 80% seen once. Sequencing used peripheral blood. This chain links TRBV4-2 with TRBJ2-5; TRBD1 aligns across 7 bases. The TCR comes from a woman between 55 and 75 years old with acute or convalescent COVID-19. Written as DNA, the CDR3 is TGTGCCAGCAGCCCGTCAGGTTTTGCAGGGGGAGTGGAGACCCAGTACTTC. As protein: CASSPSGFAGGVETQYF.